The entry below gives a single TCR beta chain sequence along with its context. The data stem from a study of glioma-infiltrating T cells after dendritic cell vaccination. As for the study in general: Dendritic cells derived from monocytes and pulsed with autologous tumor lysate formed the vaccine.

Sample time point: after dendritic cell vaccination, including at tumor progression/relapse. Up to 2 ug genomic DNA was used for TCRB CDR3 amplification. Assay: immunoSEQ multiplex PCR; the TCRdb copy retains only in-frame clones and omits some. The sample lists some 78,000 clones; 85% were seen once. This CDR3 spans 13 amino acids. V lost 6 bases, J lost 7 bases, and 5 bases stayed unmatched. Germline assignment: CDR1 SGHTA and CDR2 FQGNSA. This sequence originates from a human donor with glioblastoma. The chain carries TRBV7-2 and TRBJ2-2; 7 bases are a match to TRBD1. Material: blood, obtained after dendritic cell vaccination. The CDR3 protein is CASRYRQGGELFF. DNA of the CDR3: TGTGCCAGCAGATACAGACAGGGCGGGGAGCTGTTTTTT.